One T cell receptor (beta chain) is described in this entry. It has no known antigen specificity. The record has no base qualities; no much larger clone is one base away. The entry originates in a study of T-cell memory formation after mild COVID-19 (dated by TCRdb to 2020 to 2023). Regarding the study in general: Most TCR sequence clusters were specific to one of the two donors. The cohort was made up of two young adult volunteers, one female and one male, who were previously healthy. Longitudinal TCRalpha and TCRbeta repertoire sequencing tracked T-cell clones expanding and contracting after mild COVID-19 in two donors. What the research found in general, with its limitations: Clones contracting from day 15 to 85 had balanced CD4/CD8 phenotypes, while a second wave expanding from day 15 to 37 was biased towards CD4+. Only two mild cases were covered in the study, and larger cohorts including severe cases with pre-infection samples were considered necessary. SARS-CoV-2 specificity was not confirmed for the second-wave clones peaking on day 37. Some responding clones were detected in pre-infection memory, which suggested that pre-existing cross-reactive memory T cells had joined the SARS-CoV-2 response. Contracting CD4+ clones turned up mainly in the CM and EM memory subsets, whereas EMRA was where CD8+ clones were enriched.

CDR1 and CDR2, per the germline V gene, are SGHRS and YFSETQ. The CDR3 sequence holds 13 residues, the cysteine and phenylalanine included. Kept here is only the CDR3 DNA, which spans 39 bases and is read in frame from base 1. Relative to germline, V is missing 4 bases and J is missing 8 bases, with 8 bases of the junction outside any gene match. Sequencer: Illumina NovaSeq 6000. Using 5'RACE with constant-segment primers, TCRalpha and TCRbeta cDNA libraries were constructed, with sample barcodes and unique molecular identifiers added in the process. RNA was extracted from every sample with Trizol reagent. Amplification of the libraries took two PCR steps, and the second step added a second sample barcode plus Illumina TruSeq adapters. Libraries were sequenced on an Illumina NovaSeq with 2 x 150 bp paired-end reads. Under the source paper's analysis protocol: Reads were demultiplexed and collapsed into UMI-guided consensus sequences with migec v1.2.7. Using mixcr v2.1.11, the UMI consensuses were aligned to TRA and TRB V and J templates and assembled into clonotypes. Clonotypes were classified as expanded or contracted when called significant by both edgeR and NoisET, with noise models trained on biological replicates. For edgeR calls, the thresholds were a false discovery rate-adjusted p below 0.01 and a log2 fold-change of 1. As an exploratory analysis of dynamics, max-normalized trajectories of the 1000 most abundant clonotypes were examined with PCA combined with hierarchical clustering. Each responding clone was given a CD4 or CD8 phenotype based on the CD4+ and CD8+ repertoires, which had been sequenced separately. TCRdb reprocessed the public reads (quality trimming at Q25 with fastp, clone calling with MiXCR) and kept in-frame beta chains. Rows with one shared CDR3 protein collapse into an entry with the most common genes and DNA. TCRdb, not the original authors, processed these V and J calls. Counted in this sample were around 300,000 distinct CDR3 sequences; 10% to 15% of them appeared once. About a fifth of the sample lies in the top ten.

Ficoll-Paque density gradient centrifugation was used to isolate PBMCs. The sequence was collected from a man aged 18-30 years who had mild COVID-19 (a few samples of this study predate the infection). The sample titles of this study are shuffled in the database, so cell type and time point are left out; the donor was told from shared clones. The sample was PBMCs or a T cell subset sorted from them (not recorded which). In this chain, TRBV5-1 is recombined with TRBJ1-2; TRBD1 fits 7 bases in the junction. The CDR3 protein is CASSPDRDQGYTF. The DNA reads TGCGCCAGCAGCCCCGACAGGGATCAAGGCTACACCTTC.